This paragraph covers one TCR beta chain sequence. This entry belongs to a study of blood T cell repertoires in COVID-19. Looking at the study overall: Whether acute or convalescent, the COVID-19 samples came from the United States, Italy and Spain. In each case, the material was cDNA or gDNA derived from T cells, B-cell-depleted T cells, or PBMCs.

Per the authors' pipeline: Amplified reference gene primers provided the basis for estimating nucleated cell counts. This table comes from immunoSEQ multiplex PCR, and its TCRdb copy is limited to in-frame clones, with some not included. That table is the source of V, J and clone size, and D and trimming were worked out from the DNA. This sample yields about 260,000 clones, of which over 70% are seen a single time; approximately 1.4% belongs to the top ten. Trimming shortened V by 8 bases and J by 0 bases, and 19 bases separated the two germline ends. This CDR3 has 16 residues. Germline V gives CDR1 SNHLY, CDR2 FYNNEI.

This sequence was found in a middle-aged woman who had recovered from COVID-19. Material: peripheral blood. The chain couples TRBV2 to TRBJ1-1, with a tentative D call TRBD1 (6 bases). The CDR3 nucleotides read TGTGCCAGCGAAACTCCGGGACACATGATGAACACTGAAGCTTTCTTT. Its protein product is CASETPGHMMNTEAFF. Full variable domain (remainder filled in from reference TRBV2 and TRBJ1-1): EPEVTQTPSHQVTQMGQEVILRCVPISNHLYFYWYRQILGQKVEFLVSFYNNEISEKSEIFDDQFSVERPDGSNFTLKIRSTKLEDSAMYFCASETPGHMMNTEAFFGQGTRLTVV.